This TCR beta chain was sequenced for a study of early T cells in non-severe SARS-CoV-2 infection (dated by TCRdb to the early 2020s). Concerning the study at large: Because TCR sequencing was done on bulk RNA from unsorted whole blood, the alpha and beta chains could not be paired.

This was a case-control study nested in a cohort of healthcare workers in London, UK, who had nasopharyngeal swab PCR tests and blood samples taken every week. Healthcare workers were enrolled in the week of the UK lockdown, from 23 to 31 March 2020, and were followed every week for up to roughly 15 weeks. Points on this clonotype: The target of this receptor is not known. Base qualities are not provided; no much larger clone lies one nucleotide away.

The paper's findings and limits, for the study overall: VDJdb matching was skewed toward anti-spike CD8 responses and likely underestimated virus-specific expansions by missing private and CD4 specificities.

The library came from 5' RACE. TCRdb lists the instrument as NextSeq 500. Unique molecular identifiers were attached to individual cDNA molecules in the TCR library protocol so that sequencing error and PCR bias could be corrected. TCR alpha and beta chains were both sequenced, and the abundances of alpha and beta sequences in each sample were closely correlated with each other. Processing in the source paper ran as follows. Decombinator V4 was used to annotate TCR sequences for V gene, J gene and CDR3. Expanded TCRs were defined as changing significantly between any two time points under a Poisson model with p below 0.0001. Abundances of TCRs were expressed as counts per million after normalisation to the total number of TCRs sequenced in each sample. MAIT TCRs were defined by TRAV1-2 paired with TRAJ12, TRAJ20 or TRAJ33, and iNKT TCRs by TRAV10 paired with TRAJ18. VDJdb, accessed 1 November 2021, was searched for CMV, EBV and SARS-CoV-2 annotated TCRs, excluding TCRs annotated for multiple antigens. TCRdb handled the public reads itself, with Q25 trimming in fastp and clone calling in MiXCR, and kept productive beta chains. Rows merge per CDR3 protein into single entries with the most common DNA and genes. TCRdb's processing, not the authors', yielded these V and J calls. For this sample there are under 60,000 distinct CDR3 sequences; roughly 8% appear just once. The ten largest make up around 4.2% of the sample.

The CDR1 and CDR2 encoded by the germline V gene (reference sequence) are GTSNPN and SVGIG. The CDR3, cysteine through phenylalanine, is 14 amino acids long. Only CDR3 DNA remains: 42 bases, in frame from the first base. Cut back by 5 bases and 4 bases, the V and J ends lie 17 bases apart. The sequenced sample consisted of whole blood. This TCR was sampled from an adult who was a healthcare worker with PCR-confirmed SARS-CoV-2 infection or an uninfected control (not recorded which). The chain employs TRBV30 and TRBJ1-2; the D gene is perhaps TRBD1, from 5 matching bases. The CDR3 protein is CAWVIKGTSYGYTF. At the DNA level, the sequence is TGTGCCTGGGTCATAAAGGGGACCTCCTATGGCTACACCTTC. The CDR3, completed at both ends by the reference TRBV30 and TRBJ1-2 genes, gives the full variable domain SQTIHQWPATLVQPVGSPLSLECTVEGTSNPNLYWYRQAAGRGLQLLFYSVGIGQISSEVPQNLSASRPQDRQFILSSKKLLLSDSGFYLCAWVIKGTSYGYTFGSGTRLTVV.